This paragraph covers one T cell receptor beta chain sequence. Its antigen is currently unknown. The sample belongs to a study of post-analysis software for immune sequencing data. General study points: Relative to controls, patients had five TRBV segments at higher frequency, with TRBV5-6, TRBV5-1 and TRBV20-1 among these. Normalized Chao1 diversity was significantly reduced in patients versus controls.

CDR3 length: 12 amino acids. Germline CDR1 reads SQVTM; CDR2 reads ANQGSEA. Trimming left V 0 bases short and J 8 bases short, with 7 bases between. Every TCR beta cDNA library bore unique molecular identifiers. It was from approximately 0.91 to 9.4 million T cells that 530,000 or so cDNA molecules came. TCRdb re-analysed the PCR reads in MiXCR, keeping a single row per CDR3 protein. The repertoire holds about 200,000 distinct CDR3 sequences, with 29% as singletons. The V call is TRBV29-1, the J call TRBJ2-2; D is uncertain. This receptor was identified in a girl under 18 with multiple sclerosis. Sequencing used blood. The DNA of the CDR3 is TGCAGCGTTGAAGATGCATCTGGGGAGCTGTTTTTT. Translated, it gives CSVEDASGELFF.